The next 22 T cell receptor beta chains were all read from a single sample in a study of a mutant IDH1 vaccine in newly diagnosed glioma. These receptors have no identified antigens. The time point was: week 23, last vaccination. Vaccination comprised doses that each held 300 ug of mutant IDH1 20-mer peptide, plus topical imiquimod. Assay: immunoSEQ multiplex PCR; the TCRdb copy retains only in-frame clones and omits some. The sample records 29,000 or so clones, 65% to 85% being singletons. This specimen was PBMCs, taken from a glioma patient whose treatment included an IDH1 peptide vaccine. These receptors were collected from a woman aged 18-30 years with glioma.

This chain connects TRBV11-3 to TRBJ1-1; D unclear. Germline values: CDR1 SGHNT, CDR2 YENEEA. Trimming left V 2 bases short and J 4 bases short, with 11 bases between. This CDR3 has 14 amino acids. Written as DNA, the CDR3 is TGTGCCAGCAGCTTAAGTAGGGAACCCACTGAAGCTTTCTTT. Translation gives CASSLSREPTEAFF.

About this clone itself: Other DNA variants within this sample encode the same CDR3. The V call is TRBV29-1, the J call TRBJ2-7; no firm D call. The V and J ends lost 4 bases and 6 bases respectively, with 19 bases between them. Germline V gene lookup returns CDR1 SQVTM and CDR2 ANQGSEA. The length of the CDR3 is 14 residues. The CDR3 region has the DNA TGCAGCGTTGCCGTAGGGTCCCGAAACCTCGAGCAGTACTTC. Translated, it gives CSVAVGSRNLEQYF.

This chain links TRBV2 with TRBJ2-6; D is possibly TRBD1 (6 bases). The CDR3 is made up of 15 amino acids. V shed 5 bases and J shed 4 bases, with 12 bases lying between them. Looked up from germline, CDR1 is SNHLY and CDR2 is FYNNEI. CDR3: CASSLTGSGANVLTF. The CDR3 DNA follows: TGTGCCAGCAGTCTCACAGGGTCCGGGGCCAACGTCCTGACTTTC.

The rearrangement uses TRBV9 and TRBJ1-1; weak D call: TRBD1 (6 bases). Trimming took 0 bases from V and 4 from J, leaving 10 bases between them. This CDR3 has 14 residues. The germline V gene has CDR1 SGDLS and CDR2 YYNGEE. CDR3 sequence reads: CASSVERGTTEAFF. DNA for the CDR3: TGTGCCAGCAGCGTAGAGAGGGGGACCACTGAAGCTTTCTTT. Full variable domain (missing parts from reference TRBV9 and TRBJ1-1): DSGVTQTPKHLITATGQRVTLRCSPRSGDLSVYWYQQSLDQGLQFLIQYYNGEERAKGNILERFSAQQFPDLHSELNLSSLELGDSALYFCASSVERGTTEAFFGQGTRLTVV.

The chain joins TRBV10-3 to TRBJ1-5; D is uncertain. Looked up from germline, CDR1 is ENHRY and CDR2 is SYGVKD. The length of the CDR3 is 15 residues. Trimming took 3 bases from V and 1 from J, leaving 10 bases between them. CDR3 bases: TGTGCCATCAGTGAAGGGAGTTTGAGCAATCAGCCCCAGCATTTT. It codes for CAISEGSLSNQPQHF.

The V gene is TRBV7-3, the J gene TRBJ2-1; 9 bases are shared with TRBD2. Losses at the gene ends were 2 bases for V and 4 bases for J; bases not matched to a gene: 3. The CDR3 consists of 15 residues. Germline assignment: CDR1 SGHTA and CDR2 FQGTGA. CDR3 sequence reads: CASSLGTSRYNEQFF. CDR3 coding DNA: TGTGCCAGCAGCTTAGGGACTAGCAGGTACAATGAGCAGTTCTTC.

The table lists this clone with a few counts. The chain carries TRBV30 and TRBJ1-4; D remains ambiguous. With 0 bases removed from V and 8 bases from J, the gap between germline ends came to 7 bases. Germline-derived CDR1 and CDR2 are GTSNPN and SVGIG (reference sequence). The CDR3 sequence is 12 residues long. In nucleotides, the CDR3 is TGTGCCTGGAGTGTACTGGGGGAAAAACTGTTTTTT. Amino acids: CAWSVLGEKLFF.

The chain combines TRBV6-1 with TRBJ2-5; 7 nucleotides align to TRBD1. Germline CDR1 is MNHNS and CDR2 is SASEGT. The J segment lost 1 base and the V segment lost 4 bases, leaving 18 bases of the junction unmatched. This CDR3 is built from 19 residues. CDR3 in amino acids: CASSGTRQGRTFFQETQYF. CDR3 sequence (DNA): TGTGCCAGCAGTGGAACCCGACAGGGCCGGACATTTTTCCAAGAGACCCAGTACTTC.

This chain links TRBV11-2 with TRBJ2-3; 14 nucleotides align to TRBD2. Germline V lookup: CDR1 SGHAT, CDR2 FQNNGV. The V and J ends lost 5 bases and 6 bases, in that order; junction bases with no gene match: 4. The CDR3 contains 15 residues. The CDR3 here is CASSPGTSGSDTQYF. For the CDR3, the DNA is TGTGCCAGCAGCCCTGGGACTAGCGGGAGTGATACGCAGTATTTT.

This chain connects TRBV7-9 to TRBJ1-1, with a tentative D call TRBD1 (5 bases). The CDR3 extends over 13 amino acids. V lost 6 bases to trimming and J lost 5 bases, with 13 bases between them. CDR1 and CDR2 from the germline V gene are SEHNR and FQNEAQ (reference sequence). The CDR3 here is CASSSGGGTEAFF. For the CDR3, the DNA is TGTGCCAGCAGTTCCGGGGGGGGGACTGAAGCTTTCTTT.

The rearrangement joins TRBV6-4 to TRBJ1-1; 7 bases are a match to TRBD1. This CDR3 is built from 14 residues. Germline loops: CDR1 MRHNA, CDR2 SNTAGT. The V segment lost 5 bases and the J segment 6 bases; nucleotides outside the gene matches: 9. The CDR3 DNA sequence: TGTGCCAGCAGTTATCAGGGGGGCTCTCCTGAAGCTTTCTTT. Translated: CASSYQGGSPEAFF.

The CDR3 region is CASSRQGPNYGYTF. The CDR3 region has the DNA TGTGCCAGCAGCCGACAGGGGCCCAACTATGGCTACACCTTC. The rearrangement links TRBV7-2 to TRBJ1-2; 8 bases match TRBD1. The CDR3 length is 14 residues. J was trimmed by 2 bases and V by 5 bases; bases with no gene match: 4. Germline CDR1 and CDR2: SGHTA and FQGNSA.

This clone turned up a few times. The CDR3 bases are TGTGCCAGCAGCTTTGGATCTGGCTACACCTTC. The encoded protein is CASSFGSGYTF. V and J are TRBV7-9 and TRBJ1-2; D is unresolved. Germline lookup yields CDR1 SEHNR and CDR2 FQNEAQ (reference sequence). Trimming cost V 3 bases and J 7 bases, with 6 bases left between them. The CDR3 runs to 11 residues.

The chain employs TRBV9 and TRBJ2-1; D call uncertain. Germline loops: CDR1 SGDLS, CDR2 YYNGEE. CDR3 length equals 15 residues. V lost 6 bases to trimming and J lost 0 bases, with 13 bases between them. CDR3 bases: TGTGCCAGCACCTCCTCGGAGCTCTCCTACAATGAGCAGTTCTTC. This codes for CASTSSELSYNEQFF. Variable domain in full (rest from reference TRBV9 and TRBJ2-1): DSGVTQTPKHLITATGQRVTLRCSPRSGDLSVYWYQQSLDQGLQFLIQYYNGEERAKGNILERFSAQQFPDLHSELNLSSLELGDSALYFCASTSSELSYNEQFFGPGTRLTVL.

V gene TRBV9 combines with J gene TRBJ2-3; 7 nucleotides line up with TRBD2. CDR1 SGDLS and CDR2 YYNGEE come from the germline V gene. The CDR3 loop spans 17 amino acids. Trimming at V came to 1 base and at J to 6 bases, leaving 14 bases not matched to a gene. The CDR3, as DNA: TGTGCCAGCAGCGTATCTCCGGGAGGAGGTTCCATGGATACGCAGTATTTT. Translating gives CASSVSPGGGSMDTQYF.

This clone was counted a few times. The chain carries TRBV4-1 and TRBJ1-5, with D perhaps TRBD1 (5 bases). The CDR3 consists of 18 residues. The germline V gene has CDR1 MGHRA and CDR2 YSYEKL. The V and J ends lost 1 base and 1 base respectively, with 17 bases between them. CDR3 amino acids: CASSQGKPPGYSNQPQHF. The CDR3 DNA sequence: TGCGCCAGCAGCCAAGGGAAGCCCCCAGGGTACAGCAATCAGCCCCAGCATTTT.

V usage is TRBV7-2 and J usage is TRBJ2-2; D is possibly TRBD2 (6 bases). Germline V gene data show CDR1 as SGHTA and CDR2 as FQGNSA. V was pared by 2 bases and J by 4 bases, with 14 bases between. The CDR3 consists of 16 residues. CDR3 sequence (DNA): TGTGCCAGCAGCTTAATTCGGTGGCGGGGCACCGGGGAGCTGTTTTTT. Encoded protein: CASSLIRWRGTGELFF. Full variable domain (remainder filled in from reference TRBV7-2 and TRBJ2-2): GAGVSQSPSNKVTEKGKDVELRCDPISGHTALYWYRQSLGQGLEFLIYFQGNSAPDKSGLPSDRFSAERTGGSVSTLTIQRTQQEDSAVYLCASSLIRWRGTGELFFGEGSRLTVL.

The V and J genes are TRBV28 and TRBJ2-7, with D possibly being TRBD2 (6 bases). The CDR3 extends over 14 amino acids. Deletions cut 2 bases from V and 2 bases from J, with 10 bases between. Germline-derived CDR1 and CDR2 are MDHEN and SYDVKM. The CDR3 protein is CASSLEGGTYEQYF. CDR3 DNA sequence: TGTGCCAGCAGTTTAGAGGGAGGAACCTACGAGCAGTACTTC. Combining the CDR3 with reference TRBV28 and TRBJ2-7 gives the whole variable domain DVKVTQSSRYLVKRTGEKVFLECVQDMDHENMFWYRQDPGLGLRLIYFSYDVKMKEKGDIPEGYSVSREKKERFSLILESASTNQTSMYLCASSLEGGTYEQYFGPGTRLTVT.

The gene calls are TRBV2 and TRBJ2-2, with 9 bases matching TRBD1. Germline V gene sequence: CDR1 SNHLY, CDR2 FYNNEI. The CDR3 has 14 amino acids. With 8 bases clipped from V and 4 bases from J, the junction kept 5 bases outside the gene matches. CDR3 amino acids: CASRDRVSTGELFF. In DNA form, the CDR3 reads TGTGCCAGCCGGGACAGGGTATCCACCGGGGAGCTGTTTTTT.

As DNA, the CDR3 is TGTGCCAGCTCAGGACTAGCGGTGGAAGAGACCCAGTACTTC. Its translation is CASSGLAVEETQYF. The chain joins TRBV5-6 to TRBJ2-5; 10 bases are shared with TRBD2. Losses at the gene ends were 7 bases for V and 3 bases for J; bases not matched to a gene: 6. CDR1 SGHDT and CDR2 YYEEEE come from the germline V gene. This CDR3 has 14 residues.

The chain employs TRBV6-1 and TRBJ1-5; D gene uncertain. This CDR3 is 15 amino acids long. CDR1 and CDR2 from the germline V gene are MNHNS and SASEGT. The V end was cut by 6 bases, the J end by 0 bases, with 12 bases between. CDR3 region: CASSRVQLSNQPQHF. The CDR3 region has the DNA TGTGCCAGCAGCCGGGTACAACTTAGCAATCAGCCCCAGCATTTT.

The genes are TRBV10-1 and TRBJ2-1; TRBD1 matches 7 bases. The germline V gene encodes CDR1 WNHNN and CDR2 SYGVQD (reference sequence). This CDR3 has 13 residues. Trimming took 9 bases from V and 8 from J; bases not matched to a gene: 10. CDR3 sequence reads: CARDSTGDDEQFF. DNA of the CDR3: TGCGCCAGAGATTCTACAGGGGACGATGAGCAGTTCTTC.